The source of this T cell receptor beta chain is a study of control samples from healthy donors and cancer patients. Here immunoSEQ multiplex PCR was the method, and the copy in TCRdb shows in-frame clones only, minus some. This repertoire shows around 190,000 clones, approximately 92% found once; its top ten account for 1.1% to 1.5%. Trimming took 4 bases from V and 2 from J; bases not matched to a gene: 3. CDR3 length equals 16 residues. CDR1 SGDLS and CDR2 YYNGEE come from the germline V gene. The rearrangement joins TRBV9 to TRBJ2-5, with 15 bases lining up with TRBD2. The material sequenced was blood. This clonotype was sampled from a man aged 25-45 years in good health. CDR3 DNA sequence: TGTGCCAGCAGCCCAGGACTAGCGGGAGGGCAAGAGACCCAGTACTTC. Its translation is CASSPGLAGGQETQYF. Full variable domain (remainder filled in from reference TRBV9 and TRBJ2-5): DSGVTQTPKHLITATGQRVTLRCSPRSGDLSVYWYQQSLDQGLQFLIQYYNGEERAKGNILERFSAQQFPDLHSELNLSSLELGDSALYFCASSPGLAGGQETQYFGPGTRLLVL.